The 5 T cell receptor beta chains given below trace back to one sample, sequenced in a study of blood T cell repertoires in COVID-19. Profiling relied on immunoSEQ multiplex PCR, and the TCRdb table lists in-frame clones only, not all of them. The repertoire holds 150,000 to 200,000 clones, with 75% to 90% as singletons. The sample was peripheral blood. Every receptor here comes from a man aged 35 to 55 with acute or convalescent COVID-19.

Many counts were recorded for this clone. CDR3 coding DNA: TGTGCCAGCAGCTCCGGTGATTCTGGGGCCAACGTCCTGACTTTC. Residues: CASSSGDSGANVLTF. This sequence joins TRBV6-2 or TRBV6-3 and TRBJ2-6; D ambiguous. Trimming pared 6 bases from V and 1 base from J, leaving 10 bases between. The V gene's germline CDR1 is MNHEY and CDR2 SVGEGT. This CDR3 region has 15 residues.

CDR3 in DNA: TGTGCCAGCAGCCCGGGGGGCCGTATCGGGGAGCTGTTTTTT. Amino acid sequence: CASSPGGRIGELFF. The chain joins TRBV11-2 to TRBJ2-2; possibly TRBD2 for D (7 bases). Germline V lookup: CDR1 SGHAT, CDR2 FQNNGV. V was shortened by 5 bases and J by 7 bases, with 14 bases between the two germline ends. The CDR3 totals 14 residues.

This chain joins TRBV30 and TRBJ1-1, with D uncertain. The CDR3 extends over 11 amino acids. Germline V gene data show CDR1 as GTSNPN and CDR2 as SVGIG (reference sequence). V shed 5 bases and J shed 7 bases, with 11 bases lying between them. The CDR3: CAWANTDEAFF. DNA for the CDR3: TGTGCCTGGGCGAACACAGATGAAGCTTTCTTT.

The chain uses TRBV7-9 and TRBJ1-2; D gene uncertain. V was clipped by 0 bases and J by 1 base, with 6 bases between them. The CDR3 length is 14 residues. The germline CDR1 and CDR2 sequences are SEHNR and FQNEAQ (reference sequence). The CDR3 bases are TGTGCCAGCAGCTTAGCGTTGAGTAACTATGGCTACACCTTC. This codes for CASSLALSNYGYTF. The complete variable domain, with remaining parts taken from reference TRBV7-9 and TRBJ1-2, reads DTGVSQNPRHKITKRGQNVTFRCDPISEHNRLYWYRQTLGQGPEFLTYFQNEAQLEKSRLLSDRFSAERPKGSFSTLEIQRTEQGDSAMYLCASSLALSNYGYTFGSGTRLTVV.

J is TRBJ2-2 and V is TRBV9; tentative D call: TRBD2 (6 bases). Trimming shortened V by 4 bases and J by 0 bases, and 13 bases separated the two germline ends. CDR3 size: 16 residues. Germline V gene sequence: CDR1 SGDLS, CDR2 YYNGEE. The CDR3 spells CASSPRWGANTGELFF. CDR3 DNA: TGTGCCAGCAGCCCCCGGTGGGGGGCGAACACCGGGGAGCTGTTTTTT.